The 13 T cell receptor beta chains listed next were all sequenced from one sample in a study of blood T cell repertoires in COVID-19. Generated by immunoSEQ multiplex PCR, the TCRdb table keeps only in-frame clones and is missing some. The sample has 110,000 or so clones; around 90% are singletons. Sequenced: peripheral blood. The receptors here all came from a woman in her forties or fifties with acute or convalescent COVID-19.

This chain connects TRBV6-1 to TRBJ2-1; possibly TRBD2 for D (5 bases). V was cut by 4 bases and J by 0 bases, with 16 bases left in between. Germline V gene sequence: CDR1 MNHNS, CDR2 SASEGT. This CDR3 contains 17 residues. CDR3 sequence: CASSVRTSFSSYNEQFF. The CDR3 bases are TGTGCCAGCAGTGTTAGGACTTCTTTTAGCTCCTACAATGAGCAGTTCTTC.

This clone was detected once. V is TRBV15 and J is TRBJ2-2, with TRBD1 as a possible D gene (5 bases). CDR1 is LNHNV, CDR2 YYDKDF, per germline (reference sequence). The CDR3 has 13 residues. V was shortened by 4 bases and J by 4 bases, with 7 bases between the two germline ends. CDR3 sequence (DNA): TGTGCCACCAGCAAGCAGGGCACCGGGGAGCTGTTTTTT. Translation gives CATSKQGTGELFF.

V usage is TRBV6-5 and J usage is TRBJ1-6; possible D gene TRBD1, 6 bases. The CDR3 covers 15 residues. The V gene's germline CDR1 is MNHEY and CDR2 SVGAGI. Between the trimmed V and J ends, which lost 4 bases and 7 bases, there was a span of 14 bases. The CDR3 here is CASSWGGAGNSPLHF. The CDR3 coding sequence is TGTGCCAGCAGTTGGGGGGGCGCGGGGAATTCACCCCTCCACTTT.

Here the CDR3 DNA reads TGTGCCAGCAGTTTGGCGACAGGTCCTTTATCCTACAATGAGCAGTTCTTC. Translating it yields CASSLATGPLSYNEQFF. The chain recombines TRBV27 with TRBJ2-1; D may be TRBD1 (6 bases). Germline V lookup: CDR1 MNHEY, CDR2 SMNVEV (reference sequence). The CDR3 totals 17 residues. V was shortened by 3 bases and J by 1 base, with 16 bases between the two germline ends.

This chain joins TRBV29-1 and TRBJ2-1; no firm D call. Trimming shortened V by 4 bases and J by 5 bases, and 12 bases separated the two germline ends. In germline, CDR1 is SQVTM, CDR2 ANQGSEA. The CDR3 consists of 13 residues. CDR3 bases: TGCAGCGTTGTTCGTGTATCCCACAATGAGCAGTTCTTC. Translated: CSVVRVSHNEQFF.

The table lists this clone with a count of one. The gene calls are TRBV4-1 and TRBJ2-1, with unresolved D. The CDR3 extends over 18 amino acids. Germline CDR1 reads MGHRA; CDR2 reads YSYEKL. V dropped 2 bases and J dropped 5 bases, with 22 bases sitting between them. The CDR3 region is CASSQPKGRLRRNNEQFF. DNA for the CDR3: TGCGCCAGCAGCCAACCCAAAGGCCGATTGCGGAGAAACAATGAGCAGTTCTTC.

The gene calls are TRBV6-2 or TRBV6-3 and TRBJ1-2; D unclear. Trimming pared 4 bases from V and 2 bases from J, leaving 11 bases between. Germline V gives CDR1 MNHEY, CDR2 SVGEGT. This CDR3 comprises 14 residues. The CDR3 here is CASSSYTGNYGYTF. CDR3 bases: TGTGCCAGCAGTTCATACACGGGAAACTATGGCTACACCTTC.

The rearrangement joins TRBV10-1 to TRBJ1-1; possible D gene TRBD1, 6 bases. Germline values: CDR1 WNHNN, CDR2 SYGVQD (reference sequence). Trimming pared 8 bases from V and 1 base from J, leaving 11 bases between. This CDR3 contains 13 residues. The CDR3 loop is CASSPGQNTEAFF. The CDR3, as DNA: TGCGCCAGCTCCCCGGGACAGAACACTGAAGCTTTCTTT.

The chain joins TRBV6-2 or TRBV6-3 to TRBJ2-7; 8 bases are shared with TRBD1. V shed 0 bases and J 9 bases; nucleotides not matched to a gene: 10. Per the germline V gene, CDR1 is MNHEY and CDR2 is SVGEGT. CDR3 length: 15 residues. The CDR3 nucleotides read TGTGCCAGCAGTTACTCCGGACAGGGTGGATCGGTGCAGTACTTC. It translates to CASSYSGQGGSVQYF.

The chain links TRBV19 to TRBJ1-4; TRBD1 matches 7 bases. The V segment lost 8 bases and the J segment 4 bases; nucleotides outside the gene matches: 10. This CDR3 spans 15 amino acids. CDR1 is LNHDA, CDR2 SQIVND, per germline (reference sequence). CDR3 amino acids: CASGSPGQINEKLFF. The CDR3 nucleotides are TGTGCCAGTGGATCCCCGGGACAGATTAATGAAAAACTGTTTTTT.

The rearrangement joins TRBV29-1 to TRBJ2-7; D perhaps matches TRBD2 (6 bases). Germline lookup yields CDR1 SQVTM and CDR2 ANQGSEA. The CDR3 length is 15 residues. Trimming pared 0 bases from V and 4 bases from J, leaving 16 bases between. The CDR3 DNA sequence: TGCAGCGTTGAAGATACCGGGACTGGTCGTTACGAGCAGTACTTC. It specifies CSVEDTGTGRYEQYF.

The chain is built from TRBV7-6 and TRBJ2-5, with D perhaps TRBD2 (7 bases). CDR1 and CDR2 from the germline V gene are SGHVS and FNYEAQ. The CDR3 extends over 16 amino acids. V was trimmed by 0 bases and J by 7 bases, leaving 18 bases between them. This CDR3 is CASSLARGPSQGTQYF. The CDR3 nucleotides read TGTGCCAGCAGCTTAGCGCGGGGGCCGTCCCAGGGGACCCAGTACTTC.

The chain joins TRBV7-9 to TRBJ2-5; a possible D gene is TRBD2 (5 bases). Germline CDR1 reads SEHNR; CDR2 reads FQNEAQ (reference sequence). The CDR3 runs 14 residues. Trimming pared 6 bases from V and 5 bases from J, leaving 16 bases between. The CDR3 protein is CASRFSEMGETQYF. The CDR3 nucleotides are TGTGCCAGCAGGTTTAGCGAGATGGGGGAGACCCAGTACTTC.